Following are 7 T cell receptor beta chains from one sample sequenced in a study of blood T cell repertoires in COVID-19. Measured with immunoSEQ multiplex PCR; TCRdb has only the in-frame clones, and not every one. Here the sample spans some 190,000 clones, approximately 84% being singletons. What was sequenced was peripheral blood. The receptors here all came from a woman older than 75 with acute or convalescent COVID-19.

The V call is TRBV15, the J call TRBJ1-5; D unclear. The germline V gene encodes CDR1 LNHNV and CDR2 YYDKDF (reference sequence). The V gene lost 1 base and the J gene lost 0 bases, with 13 bases spanning the gap. CDR3 length: 17 amino acids. CDR3 nucleotide sequence: TGTGCCACCAGCAGAGGACACCCCCTGCCTAGCAATCAGCCCCAGCATTTT. Protein: CATSRGHPLPSNQPQHF.

The chain is built from TRBV28 and TRBJ2-7; D may be TRBD1 (7 bases). The CDR3 spans 12 residues. The ends were cut back, 6 bases at V and 6 bases at J, with 12 bases in the middle. Germline lookup yields CDR1 MDHEN and CDR2 SYDVKM. For the CDR3, the DNA is TGTGCCAGCAGCCGACAGGGACTCGAGCAGTACTTC. Translation: CASSRQGLEQYF.

This chain uses TRBV6-4 with TRBJ1-5; D remains unclear. V was trimmed by 1 base and J by 6 bases, leaving 7 bases between them. The CDR3 sequence is 13 residues long. Germline lookup yields CDR1 MRHNA and CDR2 SNTAGT. In DNA, the CDR3 is TGTGCCAGCAGTGACTTTTCAGGTCAGCCCCAGCATTTT. As protein: CASSDFSGQPQHF.

This chain joins TRBV19 and TRBJ2-3; a possible D gene is TRBD2 (6 bases). Germline lookup yields CDR1 LNHDA and CDR2 SQIVND (reference sequence). This CDR3 is built from 15 residues. Trimming shortened V by 7 bases and J by 2 bases, and 16 bases separated the two germline ends. CDR3 in DNA: TGTGCCAGTACGAGGAGGGCAGGAACCACAGATACGCAGTATTTT. This translates into CASTRRAGTTDTQYF.

A note on this clone: Other DNA sequences in the same sample also yield this CDR3. The V gene is TRBV9, the J gene TRBJ1-2, with 7 nucleotides matching TRBD1. This CDR3 is built from 14 residues. The germline V gene has CDR1 SGDLS and CDR2 YYNGEE. V lost 0 bases to trimming and J lost 3 bases; unmatched junction nucleotides: 2. CDR3 DNA: TGTGCCAGCAGCGTAGGGCAGGGGGACTATGGCTACACCTTC. Residues: CASSVGQGDYGYTF.

This clone showed up just once. The V and J genes are TRBV25-1 and TRBJ2-3, with 8 bases matching TRBD1. Looked up from germline, CDR1 is MGHDK and CDR2 is SYGVNS. This CDR3 has 15 amino acids. J was trimmed by 4 bases and V by 7 bases; bases with no gene match: 10. The CDR3 spells CASTQTGAPSDTQYF. CDR3 nucleotide sequence: TGTGCCAGCACCCAGACAGGGGCGCCGTCAGATACGCAGTATTTT.

The genes are TRBV11-3 and TRBJ1-2, with 7 bases that match TRBD1. The trim removed 4 bases at V and 3 bases at J, leaving 2 bases unmatched. CDR1 SGHNT and CDR2 YENEEA come from the germline V gene. CDR3 length: 13 residues. The CDR3 nucleotides read TGTGCCAGCAGCTCCGACAGGGACTATGGCTACACCTTC. Translating it yields CASSSDRDYGYTF.